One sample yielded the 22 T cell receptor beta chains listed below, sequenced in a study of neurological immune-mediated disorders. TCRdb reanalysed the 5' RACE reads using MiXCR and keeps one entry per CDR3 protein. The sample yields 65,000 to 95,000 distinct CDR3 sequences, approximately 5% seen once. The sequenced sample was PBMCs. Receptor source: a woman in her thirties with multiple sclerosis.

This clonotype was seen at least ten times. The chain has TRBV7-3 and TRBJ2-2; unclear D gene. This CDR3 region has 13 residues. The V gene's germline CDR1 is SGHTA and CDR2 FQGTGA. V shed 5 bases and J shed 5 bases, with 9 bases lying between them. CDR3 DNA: TGTGCCAGCAGCCCCCTTCAAACCGGGGAGCTGTTTTTT. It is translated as CASSPLQTGELFF. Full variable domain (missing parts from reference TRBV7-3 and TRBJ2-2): GAGVSQTPSNKVTEKGKYVELRCDPISGHTALYWYRQSLGQGPEFLIYFQGTGAADDSGLPNDRFFAVRPEGSVSTLKIQRTERGDSAVYLCASSPLQTGELFFGEGSRLTVL.

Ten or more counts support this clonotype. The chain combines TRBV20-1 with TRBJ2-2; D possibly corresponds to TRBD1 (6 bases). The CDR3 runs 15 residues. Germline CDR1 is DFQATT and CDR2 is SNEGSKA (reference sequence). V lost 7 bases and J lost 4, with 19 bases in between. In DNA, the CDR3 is TGCAGTGTGGCGCCAGGGGCAAGGGCCACCGGGGAGCTGTTTTTT. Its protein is CSVAPGARATGELFF.

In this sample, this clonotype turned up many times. Here the CDR3 reads CSARDLGERYNEQFF. DNA for the CDR3: TGCAGTGCTAGAGATCTGGGGGAGAGGTACAATGAGCAGTTCTTC. The V gene is TRBV20-1, the J gene TRBJ2-1; possibly TRBD1 or TRBD2 for D (5 bases each). Germline V CDR1 and CDR2: DFQATT, SNEGSKA (reference sequence). V lost 0 bases and J lost 4, with 13 bases in between. The length of the CDR3 is 15 residues.

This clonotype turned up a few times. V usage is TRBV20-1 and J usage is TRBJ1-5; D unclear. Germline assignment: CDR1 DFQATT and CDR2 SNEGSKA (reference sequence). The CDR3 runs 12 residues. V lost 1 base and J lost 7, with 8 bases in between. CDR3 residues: CSARGLEQPQHF. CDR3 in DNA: TGCAGTGCTAGAGGATTAGAGCAGCCCCAGCATTTT.

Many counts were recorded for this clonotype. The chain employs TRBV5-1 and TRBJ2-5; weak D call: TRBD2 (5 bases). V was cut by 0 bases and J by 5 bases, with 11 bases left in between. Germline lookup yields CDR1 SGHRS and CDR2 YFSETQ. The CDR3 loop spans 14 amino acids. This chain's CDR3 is CASSLAQLGETQYF. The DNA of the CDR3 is TGCGCCAGCAGCTTGGCCCAACTAGGGGAGACCCAGTACTTC.

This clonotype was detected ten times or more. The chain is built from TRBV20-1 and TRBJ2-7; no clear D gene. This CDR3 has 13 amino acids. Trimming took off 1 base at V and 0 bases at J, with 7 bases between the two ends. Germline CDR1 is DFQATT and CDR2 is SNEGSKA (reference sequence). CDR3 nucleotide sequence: TGCAGTGCTAGAGGCCCGGCCTCCTACGAGCAGTACTTC. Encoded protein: CSARGPASYEQYF.

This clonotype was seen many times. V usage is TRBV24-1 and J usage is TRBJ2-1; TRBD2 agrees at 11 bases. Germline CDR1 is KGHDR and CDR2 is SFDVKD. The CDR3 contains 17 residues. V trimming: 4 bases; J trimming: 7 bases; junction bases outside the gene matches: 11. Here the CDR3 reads CATSDLDELAGENEQFF. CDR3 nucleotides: TGTGCCACCAGTGACCTCGATGAACTAGCGGGAGAAAATGAGCAGTTCTTC.

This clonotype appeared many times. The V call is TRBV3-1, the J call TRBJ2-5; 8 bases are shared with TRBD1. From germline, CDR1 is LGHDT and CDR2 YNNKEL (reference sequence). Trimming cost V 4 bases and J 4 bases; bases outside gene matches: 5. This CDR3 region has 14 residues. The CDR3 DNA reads TGTGCCAGCAGCCCCGGACAGGGTAGAGAGACCCAGTACTTC. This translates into CASSPGQGRETQYF.

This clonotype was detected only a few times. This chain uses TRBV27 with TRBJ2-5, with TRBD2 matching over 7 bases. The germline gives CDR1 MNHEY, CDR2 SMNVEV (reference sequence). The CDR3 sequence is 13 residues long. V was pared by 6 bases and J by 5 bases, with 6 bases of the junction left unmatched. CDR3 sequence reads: CASRERDWETQYF. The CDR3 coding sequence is TGTGCCAGCAGAGAGCGGGATTGGGAGACCCAGTACTTC.

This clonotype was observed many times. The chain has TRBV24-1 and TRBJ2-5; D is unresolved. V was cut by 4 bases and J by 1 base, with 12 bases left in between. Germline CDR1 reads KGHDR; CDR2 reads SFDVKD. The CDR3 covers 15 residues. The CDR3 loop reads CATSDPGLIQETQYF. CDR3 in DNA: TGTGCCACCAGTGACCCCGGCCTAATCCAAGAGACCCAGTACTTC.

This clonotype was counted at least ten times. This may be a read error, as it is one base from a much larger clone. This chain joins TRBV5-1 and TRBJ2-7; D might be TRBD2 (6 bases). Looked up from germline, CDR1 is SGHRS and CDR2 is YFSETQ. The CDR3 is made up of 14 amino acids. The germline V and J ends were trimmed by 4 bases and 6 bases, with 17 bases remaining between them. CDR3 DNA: TGCGCCAGCAGCCCCGGAAAGGGGACTGGCGAGCAGTACTTC. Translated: CASSPGKGTGEQYF.

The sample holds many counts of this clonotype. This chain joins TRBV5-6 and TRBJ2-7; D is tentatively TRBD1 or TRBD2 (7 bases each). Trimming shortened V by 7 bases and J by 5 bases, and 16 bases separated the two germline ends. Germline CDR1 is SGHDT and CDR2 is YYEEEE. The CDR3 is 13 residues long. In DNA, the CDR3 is TGTGCCAGCCTTCGACAGGGAGGGGACGAGCAGTACTTC. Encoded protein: CASLRQGGDEQYF.

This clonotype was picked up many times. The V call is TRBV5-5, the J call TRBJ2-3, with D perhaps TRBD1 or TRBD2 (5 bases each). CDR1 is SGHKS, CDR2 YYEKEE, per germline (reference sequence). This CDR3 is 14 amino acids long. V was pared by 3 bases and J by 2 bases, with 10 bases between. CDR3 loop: CASSWGTDTDTQYF. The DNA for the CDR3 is TGTGCCAGCAGCTGGGGGACGGACACAGATACGCAGTATTTT.

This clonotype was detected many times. The CDR3 loop reads CSARDHNSGNTIYF. The CDR3 DNA is TGCAGTGCTAGAGATCATAACTCTGGAAACACCATATATTTT. This sequence joins TRBV20-1 and TRBJ1-3, with D uncertain. CDR3 length: 14 amino acids. Germline V lookup: CDR1 DFQATT, CDR2 SNEGSKA (reference sequence). The germline V and J ends were trimmed by 0 bases and 0 bases, with 6 bases remaining between them.

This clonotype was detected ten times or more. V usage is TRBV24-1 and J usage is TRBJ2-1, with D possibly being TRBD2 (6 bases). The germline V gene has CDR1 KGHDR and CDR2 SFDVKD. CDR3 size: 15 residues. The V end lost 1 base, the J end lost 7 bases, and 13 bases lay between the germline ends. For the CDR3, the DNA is TGTGCCACCAGTGATTTTCGGGAGTTGATGAATGAGCAGTTCTTC. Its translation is CATSDFRELMNEQFF.

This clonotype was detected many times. The CDR3 bases are TGCAGTGCTAGAGATGTTCCAGGTAGCACTGAAGCTTTCTTT. This gives the protein CSARDVPGSTEAFF. The chain has TRBV20-1 and TRBJ1-1; no reliable D call. This CDR3 has 14 amino acids. Germline V CDR1 and CDR2: DFQATT, SNEGSKA (reference sequence). Trimming pared 0 bases from V and 4 bases from J, leaving 12 bases between.

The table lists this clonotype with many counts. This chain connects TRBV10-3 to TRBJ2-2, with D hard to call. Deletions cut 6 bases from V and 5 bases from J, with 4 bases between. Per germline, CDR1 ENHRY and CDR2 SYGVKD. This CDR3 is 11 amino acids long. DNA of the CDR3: TGTGCCATCAGCCGAACCGGGGAGCTGTTTTTT. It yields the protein CAISRTGELFF.

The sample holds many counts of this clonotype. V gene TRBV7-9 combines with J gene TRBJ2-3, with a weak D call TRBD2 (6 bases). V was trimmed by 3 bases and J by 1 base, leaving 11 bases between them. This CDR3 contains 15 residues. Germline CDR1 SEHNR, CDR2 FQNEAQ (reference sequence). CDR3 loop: CASSLEGPRTDTQYF. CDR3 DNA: TGTGCCAGCAGCTTGGAGGGTCCACGCACAGATACGCAGTATTTT.

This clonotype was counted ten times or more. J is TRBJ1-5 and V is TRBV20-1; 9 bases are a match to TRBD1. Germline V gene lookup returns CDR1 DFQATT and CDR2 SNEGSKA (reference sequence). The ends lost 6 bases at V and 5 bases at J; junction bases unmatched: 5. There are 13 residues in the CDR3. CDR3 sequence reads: CSAPGQGDQPQHF. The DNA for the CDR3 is TGCAGTGCCCCGGGACAGGGCGATCAGCCCCAGCATTTT.

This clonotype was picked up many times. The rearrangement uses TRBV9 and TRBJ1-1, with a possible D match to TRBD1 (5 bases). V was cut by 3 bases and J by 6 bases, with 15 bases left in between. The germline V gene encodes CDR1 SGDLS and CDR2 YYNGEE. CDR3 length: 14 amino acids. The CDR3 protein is CASSASLGPAEAFF. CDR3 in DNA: TGTGCCAGCAGCGCGTCCCTGGGGCCGGCTGAAGCTTTCTTT.

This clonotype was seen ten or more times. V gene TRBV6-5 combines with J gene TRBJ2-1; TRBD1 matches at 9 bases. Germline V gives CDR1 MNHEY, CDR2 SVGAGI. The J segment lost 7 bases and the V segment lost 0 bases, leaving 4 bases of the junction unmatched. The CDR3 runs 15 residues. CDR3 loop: CASSYSDRGANEQFF. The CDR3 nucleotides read TGTGCCAGCAGTTACTCCGACAGGGGGGCAAATGAGCAGTTCTTC.

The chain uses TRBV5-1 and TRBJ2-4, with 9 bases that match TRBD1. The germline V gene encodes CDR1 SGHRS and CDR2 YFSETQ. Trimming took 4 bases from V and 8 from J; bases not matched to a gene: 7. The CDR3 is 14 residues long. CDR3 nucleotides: TGCGCCAGCAGCCGGGACAGGGTAATTGACATTCAGTACTTC. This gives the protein CASSRDRVIDIQYF.